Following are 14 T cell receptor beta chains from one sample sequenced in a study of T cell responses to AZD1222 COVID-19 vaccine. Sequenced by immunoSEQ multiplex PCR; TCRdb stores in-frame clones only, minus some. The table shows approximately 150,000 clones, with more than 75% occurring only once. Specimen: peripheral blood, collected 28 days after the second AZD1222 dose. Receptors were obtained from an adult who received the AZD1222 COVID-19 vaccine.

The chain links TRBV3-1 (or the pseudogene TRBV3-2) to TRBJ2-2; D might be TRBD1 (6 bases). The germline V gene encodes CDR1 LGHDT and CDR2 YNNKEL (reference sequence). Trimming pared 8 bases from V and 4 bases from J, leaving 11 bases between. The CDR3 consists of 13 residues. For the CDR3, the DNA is TGTGCCAGCGTGGGGGCGGTCACCGGGGAGCTGTTTTTT. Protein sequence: CASVGAVTGELFF.

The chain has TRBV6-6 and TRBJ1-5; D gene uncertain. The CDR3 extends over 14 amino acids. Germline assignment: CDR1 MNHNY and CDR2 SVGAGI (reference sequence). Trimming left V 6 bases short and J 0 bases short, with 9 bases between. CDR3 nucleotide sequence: TGTGCCAGCAGCTCCCCATCTAGCAATCAGCCCCAGCATTTT. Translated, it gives CASSSPSSNQPQHF.

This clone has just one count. DNA for the CDR3: TGTGCCAGCAGCGTAGGGGCAGGGGGGTTTTACAATGAGCAGTTCTTC. Translating gives CASSVGAGGFYNEQFF. The chain joins TRBV9 to TRBJ2-1; tentative D call: TRBD1 (7 bases). The V end lost 0 bases, the J end lost 4 bases, and 14 bases lay between the germline ends. Germline CDR1 reads SGDLS; CDR2 reads YYNGEE. The CDR3 sequence is 16 residues long.

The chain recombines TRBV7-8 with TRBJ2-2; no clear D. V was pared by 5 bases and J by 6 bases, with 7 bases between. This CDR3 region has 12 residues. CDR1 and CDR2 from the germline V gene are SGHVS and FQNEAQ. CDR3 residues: CASSLDAGELFF. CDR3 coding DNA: TGTGCCAGCAGCCTGGACGCCGGGGAGCTGTTTTTT.

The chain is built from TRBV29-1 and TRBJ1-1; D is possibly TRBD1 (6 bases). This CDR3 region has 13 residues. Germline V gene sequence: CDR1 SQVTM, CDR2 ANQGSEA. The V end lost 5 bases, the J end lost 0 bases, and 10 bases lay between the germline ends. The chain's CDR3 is CSVSGVLNTEAFF. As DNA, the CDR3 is TGCAGCGTTTCAGGGGTCCTGAACACTGAAGCTTTCTTT.

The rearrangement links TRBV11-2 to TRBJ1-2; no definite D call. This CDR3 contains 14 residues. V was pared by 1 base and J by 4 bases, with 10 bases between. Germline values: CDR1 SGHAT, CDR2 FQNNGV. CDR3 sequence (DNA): TGTGCCAGCAGCTTAGTAGCGACGGGCTATGGCTACACCTTC. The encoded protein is CASSLVATGYGYTF.

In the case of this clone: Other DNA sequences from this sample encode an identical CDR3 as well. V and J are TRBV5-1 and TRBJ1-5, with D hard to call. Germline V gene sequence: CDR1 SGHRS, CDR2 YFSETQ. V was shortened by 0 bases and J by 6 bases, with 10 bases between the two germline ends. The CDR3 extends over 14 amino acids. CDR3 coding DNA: TGCGCCAGCAGCTTGGAAGCAGGAGGTCAGCCCCAGCATTTT. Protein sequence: CASSLEAGGQPQHF.

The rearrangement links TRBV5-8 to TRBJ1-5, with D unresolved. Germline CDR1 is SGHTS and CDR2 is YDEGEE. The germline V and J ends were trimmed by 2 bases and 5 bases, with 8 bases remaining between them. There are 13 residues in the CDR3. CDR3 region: CASSFRRDQPQHF. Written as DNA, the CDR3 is TGTGCCAGCAGCTTTCGACGTGATCAGCCCCAGCATTTT.

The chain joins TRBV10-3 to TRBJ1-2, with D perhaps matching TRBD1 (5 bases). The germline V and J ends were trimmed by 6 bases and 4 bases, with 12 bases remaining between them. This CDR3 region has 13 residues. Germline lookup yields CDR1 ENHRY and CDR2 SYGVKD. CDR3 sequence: CAIRGVQSYGYTF. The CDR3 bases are TGTGCCATCAGAGGGGTACAGAGCTATGGCTACACCTTC.

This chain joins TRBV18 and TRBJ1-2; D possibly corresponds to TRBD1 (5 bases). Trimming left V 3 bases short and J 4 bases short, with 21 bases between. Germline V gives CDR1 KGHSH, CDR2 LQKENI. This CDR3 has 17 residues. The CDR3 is CASSPPSAGRSFYGYTF. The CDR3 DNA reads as TGTGCCAGCTCACCTCCTTCGGCAGGGAGGTCTTTCTATGGCTACACCTTC.

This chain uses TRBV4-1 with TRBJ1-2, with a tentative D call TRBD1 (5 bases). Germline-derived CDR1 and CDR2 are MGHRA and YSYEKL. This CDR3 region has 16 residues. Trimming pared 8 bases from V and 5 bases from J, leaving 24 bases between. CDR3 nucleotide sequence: TGCGCCAGCGCAGCTTCGGGGCAGGGAGAAGGGTATGGCTACACCTTC. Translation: CASAASGQGEGYGYTF.

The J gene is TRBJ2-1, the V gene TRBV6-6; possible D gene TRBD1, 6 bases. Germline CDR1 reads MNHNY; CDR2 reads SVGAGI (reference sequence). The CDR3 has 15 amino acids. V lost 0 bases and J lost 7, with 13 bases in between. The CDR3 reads CASSYSKDSSNEQFF. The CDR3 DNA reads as TGTGCCAGCAGTTACTCGAAGGACAGCTCAAATGAGCAGTTCTTC.

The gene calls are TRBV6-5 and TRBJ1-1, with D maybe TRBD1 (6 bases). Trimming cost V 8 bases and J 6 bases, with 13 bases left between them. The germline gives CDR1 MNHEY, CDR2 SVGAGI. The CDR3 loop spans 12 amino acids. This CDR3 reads CASHRVRSEAFF. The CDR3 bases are TGTGCCAGCCACAGGGTTAGGTCTGAAGCTTTCTTT.

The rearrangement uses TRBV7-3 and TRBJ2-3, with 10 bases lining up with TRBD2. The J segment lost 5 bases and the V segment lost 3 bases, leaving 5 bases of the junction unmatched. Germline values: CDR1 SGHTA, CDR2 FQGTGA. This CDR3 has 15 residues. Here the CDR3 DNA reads TGTGCCAGCAGCTTTCTAGCGGGGGTGGGAGATACGCAGTATTTT. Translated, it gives CASSFLAGVGDTQYF.